Listed below are T cell receptor beta chains from one sample, sequenced in a study of T cells in Graves' hyperthyroidism and ophthalmopathy. TCRdb reprocessed the multiplex PCR reads via MiXCR and lists one record per CDR3 protein. This repertoire shows 370,000 or so distinct CDR3 sequences, approximately 14% found once; its top ten account for about 27%. The sample comprised blood. All receptors derive from a woman younger than 35 with Graves' hyperthyroidism that later progressed to Graves' ophthalmopathy. The CDR3 runs from the conserved cysteine through the conserved F or W. Fields, in order: clone size, D gene, J gene, V gene, CDR3 length, CDR3 protein, CDR3 DNA. A D gene is named only where the DNA matches it firmly. Some rows mark clone size as missing; the rest say once, few, many or name a class of expanded clone.

size: .; D: .; J: TRBJ2-2; V: TRBV28; length: 14; CDR3: CASSSDSNTGELFF; DNA: TGTGCCAGCAGCTCCGACTCGAACACCGGGGAGCTGTTTTTT
size: .; D: .; J: TRBJ2-7; V: TRBV10-3; length: 12; CDR3: CAISTRDTGQYF; DNA: TGTGCCATCAGTACTCGTGATACGGGGCAGTACTTC
size: .; D: .; J: TRBJ2-7; V: TRBV20-1; length: 16; CDR3: CSARGLTAALSYEQYF; DNA: TGCAGTGCTAGAGGCCTTACAGCTGCTCTTTCCTACGAGCAGTACTTC
size: many; D: .; J: TRBJ2-7; V: TRBV7-8; length: 14; CDR3: CASSLKSGAFEQYF; DNA: TGTGCCAGCAGCTTAAAGTCAGGGGCGTTTGAGCAGTACTTC
size: many; D: TRBD2; J: TRBJ2-7; V: TRBV28; length: 15; CDR3: CASSFEVAGPHEQYF; DNA: TGTGCCAGCAGTTTTGAAGTAGCGGGACCCCACGAGCAGTACTTC
size: once; D: TRBD1; J: TRBJ1-5; V: TRBV19; length: 14; CDR3: CASSDRDRNQPQHF; DNA: TGTGCCAGTAGCGACCGGGACAGAAATCAGCCCCAGCATTTT
size: .; D: .; J: TRBJ1-5; V: TRBV20-1; length: 13; CDR3: CSASSNLDQPQHF; DNA: TGCAGTGCTAGTTCGAACTTGGATCAGCCCCAGCATTTT
size: .; D: TRBD1; J: TRBJ2-1; V: TRBV6-5; length: 15; CDR3: CASSYVGQGAYEQFF; DNA: TGTGCCAGCAGTTACGTTGGACAGGGGGCCTATGAGCAGTTCTTC
size: .; D: .; J: TRBJ2-5; V: TRBV9; length: 13; CDR3: CASSVDLEGTQYF; DNA: TGTGCCAGCAGCGTAGACTTAGAGGGGACCCAGTACTTC
size: many; D: .; J: TRBJ2-5; V: TRBV5-4; length: 15; CDR3: CASSWDSGVGETQYF; DNA: TGTGCCAGCAGCTGGGACAGCGGGGTGGGGGAGACCCAGTACTTC
size: .; D: .; J: TRBJ2-1; V: TRBV5-1; length: 15; CDR3: CASSPRSQAGNEQFF; DNA: TGCGCCAGCAGCCCGCGGTCACAGGCAGGGAATGAGCAGTTCTTC
size: many; D: TRBD2; J: TRBJ2-1; V: TRBV5-1; length: 17; CDR3: CASSLLAGGMSYNEQFF; DNA: TGCGCCAGCAGCTTACTAGCGGGGGGAATGTCCTACAATGAGCAGTTCTTC
size: few; D: TRBD2; J: TRBJ2-2; V: TRBV30; length: 15; CDR3: CAWSSGRAMVGELFF; DNA: TGTGCGTGGTCTAGCGGGAGGGCCATGGTCGGGGAGCTGTTTTTT
size: many; D: .; J: TRBJ1-2; V: TRBV28; length: 17; CDR3: CASSFEWLRSPYYGYTF; DNA: TGTGCCAGCAGTTTCGAGTGGCTCCGCAGCCCGTACTATGGCTACACCTTC
size: many; D: TRBD2; J: TRBJ2-7; V: TRBV7-2; length: 15; CDR3: CASTKRAGGPYEQYF; DNA: TGTGCCAGCACCAAAAGAGCGGGAGGCCCCTACGAGCAGTACTTC
size: many; D: TRBD1; J: TRBJ2-5; V: TRBV29-1; length: 12; CDR3: CSVNRGKETQYF; DNA: TGCAGCGTCAACAGGGGGAAAGAGACCCAGTACTTC
size: .; D: TRBD2; J: TRBJ2-1; V: TRBV6-4; length: 15; CDR3: CASSELAGAYNEQFF; DNA: TGTGCCAGCAGTGAGTTAGCGGGAGCCTACAATGAGCAGTTCTTC